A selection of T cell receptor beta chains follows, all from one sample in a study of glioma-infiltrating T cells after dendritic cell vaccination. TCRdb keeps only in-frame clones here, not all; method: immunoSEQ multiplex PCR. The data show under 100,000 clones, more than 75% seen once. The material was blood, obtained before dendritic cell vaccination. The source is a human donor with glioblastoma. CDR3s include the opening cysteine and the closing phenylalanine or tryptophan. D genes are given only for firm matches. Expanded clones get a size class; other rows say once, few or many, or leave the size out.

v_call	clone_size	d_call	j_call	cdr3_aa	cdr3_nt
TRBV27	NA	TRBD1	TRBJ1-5	CASSLRTGLSNQPQHF	TGTGCCAGCAGTTTAAGGACAGGCCTTAGCAATCAGCCCCAGCATTTT
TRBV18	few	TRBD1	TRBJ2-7	CASSPTRQGREQYF	TGTGCCAGCTCACCGACAAGACAGGGTCGGGAGCAGTACTTC
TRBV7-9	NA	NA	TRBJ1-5	CASSSMTEHQPQHF	TGTGCCAGCAGCTCCATGACAGAGCATCAGCCCCAGCATTTT
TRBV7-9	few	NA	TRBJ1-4	CASGGQLNEKLFF	TGTGCCAGCGGTGGACAGCTAAATGAAAAACTGTTTTTT
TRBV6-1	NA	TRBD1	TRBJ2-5	CASTPGTGPQETQYF	TGTGCCAGCACCCCTGGGACAGGACCGCAAGAGACCCAGTACTTC
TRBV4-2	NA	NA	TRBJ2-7	CASSQDLARIYEQYF	TGTGCCAGCAGCCAAGATTTGGCCAGGATCTACGAGCAGTACTTC
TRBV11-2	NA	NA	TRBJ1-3	CASSPRINTIYF	TGTGCCAGCAGCCCGAGGATAAACACCATATATTTT
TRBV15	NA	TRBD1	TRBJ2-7	CATSTHLRDRVPYEQYF	TGTGCCACCAGCACCCATCTCCGGGACAGGGTACCCTACGAGCAGTACTTC
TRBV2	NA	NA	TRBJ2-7	CASRKETGYSYEQYF	TGTGCCAGCAGGAAGGAAACAGGATACTCCTACGAGCAGTACTTC
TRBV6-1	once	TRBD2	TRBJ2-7	CASSRGGAGYEQYF	TGTGCCAGCAGCCGCGGGGGGGCCGGTTACGAGCAGTACTTC
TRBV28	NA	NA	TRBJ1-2	CASSSPSGPYGYTF	TGTGCCAGCAGTTCACCCTCAGGTCCCTATGGCTACACCTTC
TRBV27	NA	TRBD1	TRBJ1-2	CASSSRQGLSANYGYTF	TGTGCCAGCAGTAGTAGACAGGGCCTCTCAGCTAACTATGGCTACACCTTC
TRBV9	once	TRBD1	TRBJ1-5	CASSDRDRPNQPQHF	TGTGCCAGCAGCGACCGGGACAGGCCTAATCAGCCCCAGCATTTT
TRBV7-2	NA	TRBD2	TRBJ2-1	CASSPSSGGYNEQFF	TGTGCCAGCAGCCCTTCTAGCGGGGGCTACAATGAGCAGTTCTTC
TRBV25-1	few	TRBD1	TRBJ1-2	CASSRGQGEGYTF	TGTGCCAGCAGTCGAGGGCAGGGGGAAGGCTACACCTTC
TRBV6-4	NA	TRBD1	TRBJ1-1	CASSDEDQTGVAFF	TGTGCCAGCAGTGACGAAGACCAAACAGGGGTAGCTTTCTTT
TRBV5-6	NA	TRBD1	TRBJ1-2	CASSAGQGARGGYTF	TGTGCCAGCAGCGCTGGACAGGGGGCCCGTGGTGGCTACACCTTC
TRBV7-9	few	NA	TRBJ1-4	CASSFSTDYEKLFF	TGTGCCAGCAGCTTCTCGACAGACTATGAAAAACTGTTTTTT
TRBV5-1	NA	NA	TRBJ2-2	CASRSLRSNTGELFF	TGCGCCAGCAGAAGTCTACGTTCGAACACCGGGGAGCTGTTTTTT
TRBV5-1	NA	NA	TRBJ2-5	CASRSGSQETQYF	TGCGCCAGCAGGTCGGGGTCCCAAGAGACCCAGTACTTC
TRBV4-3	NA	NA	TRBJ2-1	CASSPFAESSYNEQFF	TGCGCCAGCAGCCCCTTCGCTGAGAGCTCCTACAATGAGCAGTTCTTC
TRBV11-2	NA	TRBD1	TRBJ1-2	CASSPRGQGQNYGYTF	TGTGCCAGCAGCCCGAGGGGGCAGGGGCAGAACTATGGCTACACCTTC
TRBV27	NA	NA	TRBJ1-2	CASSFGGYGYTF	TGTGCCAGCAGTTTTGGAGGCTATGGCTACACCTTC
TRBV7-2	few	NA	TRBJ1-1	CASSYRAEAFF	TGTGCCAGCAGCTATCGGGCTGAAGCTTTCTTT
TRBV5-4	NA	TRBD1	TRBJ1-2	CASSLPGGESYGYTF	TGTGCCAGCAGCCTGCCAGGGGGCGAGAGCTATGGCTACACCTTC
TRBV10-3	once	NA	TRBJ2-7	CATAGGYEQYF	TGTGCCACCGCCGGCGGCTACGAGCAGTACTTC
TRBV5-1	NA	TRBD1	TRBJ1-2	CASSLQGAHDYGYTF	TGCGCCAGCAGCTTACAGGGGGCGCATGACTATGGCTACACCTTC